In this sample, the clone carrying this T cell receptor (beta chain) turned up many times. In TCRdb, the 5' RACE reads were re-called with MiXCR into one record per CDR3 protein. The sample yields over 120,000 distinct CDR3 sequences, approximately 6% seen once. This sample was included in a study of T-cell memory formation after mild COVID-19. Germline V gene sequence: CDR1 DFQATT, CDR2 SNEGSKA (reference sequence). The CDR3 has 18 residues. J was trimmed by 0 bases and V by 2 bases; bases with no gene match: 14. The rearrangement links TRBV20-1 to TRBJ2-3; 7 positions match TRBD1. This TCR derives from an adult woman who had mild COVID-19 (a few samples of this study predate the infection). Cell type and time point are not known. The material sequenced was PBMCs or a T cell subset sorted from them (not recorded which). As DNA, the CDR3 is TGCAGTGCTAGATCGGGTCCCCTTGGGACAGCTAGCACAGATACGCAGTATTTT. It specifies CSARSGPLGTASTDTQYF.